This T cell receptor (beta chain) was observed in a study of OX40 agonist ivuxolimab in advanced cancers. Looking at the study overall: Hepatocellular carcinoma, melanoma, renal cell or head and neck cancer was diagnosed in the dose-escalation patients. Study findings and constraints: Expanded clones were, on average, more numerous among CD8+ T cells than CD4+. Antigen specificity of clonally expanded peripheral T cells was not established. At 0.1-3.0 mg/kg, partial responders had clonal expansion among the lowest observed.

V dropped 5 bases and J dropped 4; count of bases not matched to a gene: 20. CDR3 length equals 18 residues. Germline assignment: CDR1 SQVTM and CDR2 ANQGSEA. Clones were read by immunoSEQ multiplex PCR, and TCRdb kept only the in-frame ones, dropping some. The data show about 77,000 clones, roughly 84% seen once. Only one count was recorded for this clone. Its antigen is currently unknown. The sequence came from an adult with an advanced solid tumor such as melanoma, head and neck, liver or kidney cancer. Specimen: CD4+ or CD8+ T cells sorted from blood, collected in a trial of the OX40 agonist ivuxolimab. This sequence joins TRBV29-1 and TRBJ2-1; 7 nucleotides match TRBD2. As DNA, the CDR3 is TGCAGCGTTTTGGTGCGGGGGAGAGCTAGGAGAGCGTACAATGAGCAGTTCTTC. It encodes CSVLVRGRARRAYNEQFF.